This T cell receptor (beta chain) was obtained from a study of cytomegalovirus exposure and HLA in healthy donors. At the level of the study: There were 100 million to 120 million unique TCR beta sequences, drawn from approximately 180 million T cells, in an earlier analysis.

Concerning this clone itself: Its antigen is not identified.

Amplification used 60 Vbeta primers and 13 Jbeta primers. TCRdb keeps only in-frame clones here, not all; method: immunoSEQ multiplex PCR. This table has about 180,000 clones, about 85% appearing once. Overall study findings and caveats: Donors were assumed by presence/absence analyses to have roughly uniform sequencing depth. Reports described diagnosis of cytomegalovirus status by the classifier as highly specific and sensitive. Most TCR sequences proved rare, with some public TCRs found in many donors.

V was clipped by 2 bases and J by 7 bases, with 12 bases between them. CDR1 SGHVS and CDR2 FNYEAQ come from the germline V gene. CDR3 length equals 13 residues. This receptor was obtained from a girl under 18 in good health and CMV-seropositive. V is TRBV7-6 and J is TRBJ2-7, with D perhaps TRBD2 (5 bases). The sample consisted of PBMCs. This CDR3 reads CASSLLASGEQYF. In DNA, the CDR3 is TGTGCCAGCAGCTTATTGGCTTCGGGGGAGCAGTACTTC.